This TCR beta chain was captured in a study of T cells in Graves' hyperthyroidism and ophthalmopathy. This clonotype was recorded a few times. TCR beta CDR3 regions were amplified from RNA transcripts. The HTBI primer set drove a first-round RT-PCR of the TCR CDR3. TCRdb re-derived calls from the multiplex PCR reads in MiXCR, one entry per CDR3 protein. The sample comprises around 500,000 distinct CDR3 sequences, under 15% of which are singletons, and around 17% rests with the top ten. Sequencing used blood. The sequence came from a woman between 18 and 29 years old with Graves' hyperthyroidism.

Here the CDR3 reads CASTQLATNEKLFF. The CDR3 bases are TGTGCCAGCACCCAACTTGCAACTAATGAAAAACTGTTTTTT. The chain has TRBV12-3 or TRBV12-4 and TRBJ1-4; D is ambiguous. Deletions cut 7 bases from V and 0 bases from J, with 9 bases between. The CDR3 spans 14 residues.